The clone carrying this T cell receptor beta chain came up many times. Its antigen is currently unknown. Healthy Caucasian individuals from Russia aged roughly 6 to 100 served as donors. Per-sample yields of isolated PBMCs were at least 6 million. The V and J ends lost 5 bases and 7 bases respectively, with 12 bases between them. CDR3 length: 13 amino acids. These data belong to a study of blood T cells in healthy people across ages. Study summary: Template switching captured about one barcoded beta molecule per two T cells. Study-level results: Researchers said unsorted PBMCs prevented a conclusive naive versus antigen-experienced comparison.

A second PCR, run for about 6 to 12 cycles, used a sample-barcoded 5' primer plus a J-beta primer mix. From the 5' RACE reads, TCRdb called clonotypes with MiXCR, one entry per CDR3 protein. Among over a million distinct CDR3 sequences, roughly 43% were seen once, and the ten largest hold about 4.1%. This chain joins TRBV12-3 or TRBV12-4 and TRBJ2-1; D is ambiguous. Material for sequencing was blood. The clonotype comes from a woman aged 18-30 years in good health. As DNA, the CDR3 is TGTGCCAGCAGTCCCACTGGGAAGAATGAGCAGTTCTTC. It encodes CASSPTGKNEQFF.